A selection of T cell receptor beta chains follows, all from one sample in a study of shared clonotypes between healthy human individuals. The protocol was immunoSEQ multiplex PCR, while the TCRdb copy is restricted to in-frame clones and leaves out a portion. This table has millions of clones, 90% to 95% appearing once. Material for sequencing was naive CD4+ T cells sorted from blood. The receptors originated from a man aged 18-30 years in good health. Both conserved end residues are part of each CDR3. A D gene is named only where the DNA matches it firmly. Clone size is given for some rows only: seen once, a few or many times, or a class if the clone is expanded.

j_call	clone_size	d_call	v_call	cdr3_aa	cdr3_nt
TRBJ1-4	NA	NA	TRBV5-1	CASSGSPNEKLFF	TGCGCCAGTTCGGGCAGTCCTAATGAAAAACTGTTTTTT
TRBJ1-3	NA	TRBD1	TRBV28	CASSFDQGGGNTIYF	TGTGCCAGCAGTTTTGATCAGGGGGGAGGAAACACCATATATTTT
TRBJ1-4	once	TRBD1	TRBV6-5	CASSYSIAGGHEKLFF	TGTGCCAGCAGTTACTCGATCGCAGGGGGCCATGAAAAACTGTTTTTT
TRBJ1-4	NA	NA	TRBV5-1	CASSLASATNEKLFF	TGCGCCAGCAGCTTGGCCTCTGCAACTAATGAAAAACTGTTTTTT
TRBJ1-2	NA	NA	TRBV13	CASSERVANYGYTF	TGTGCCAGCAGTGAAAGAGTAGCTAACTATGGCTACACCTTC
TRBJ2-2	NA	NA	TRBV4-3	CASSQYDSPNTGELFF	TGCGCCAGCAGCCAATATGACAGCCCGAACACCGGGGAGCTGTTTTTT
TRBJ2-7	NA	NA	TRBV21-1	CASSSLTSGRAHEQYF	TGTGCCAGCAGCTCACTTACTAGCGGGAGGGCTCACGAGCAGTACTTC
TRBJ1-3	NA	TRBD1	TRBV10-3	CAISVGTGQGNTIYF	TGTGCCATCAGTGTCGGGACAGGACAAGGAAACACCATATATTTT
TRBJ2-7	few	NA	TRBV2	CASSVPGPSHEQYF	TGTGCCAGCAGTGTACCGGGACCGTCTCACGAGCAGTACTTC
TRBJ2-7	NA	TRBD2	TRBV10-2	CASSGLAGSYEQYF	TGCGCCAGCAGCGGACTAGCGGGGTCCTACGAGCAGTACTTC
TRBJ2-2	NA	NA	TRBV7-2	CASSLVRTLPGELFF	TGTGCCAGCAGCTTAGTCCGGACCCTTCCTGGGGAGCTGTTTTTT
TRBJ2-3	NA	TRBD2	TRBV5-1	CASSPEGSGGADTQYF	TGCGCCAGCAGCCCGGAAGGTAGCGGGGGCGCAGATACGCAGTATTTT
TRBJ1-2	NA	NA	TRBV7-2	CASSLGAGYTF	TGTGCCAGCAGCTTAGGGGCTGGCTACACCTTC
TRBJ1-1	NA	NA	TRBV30	CAWTKSKVKRNTEAFF	TGTGCCTGGACAAAATCGAAGGTTAAACGGAACACTGAAGCTTTCTTT
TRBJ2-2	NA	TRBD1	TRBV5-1	CASSLEGQGNTGELFF	TGCGCCAGCAGCTTGGAAGGACAGGGTAACACCGGGGAGCTGTTTTTT
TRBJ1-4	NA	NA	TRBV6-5	CASTRGLGEKLFF	TGTGCCAGCACCCGGGGGTTAGGTGAAAAACTGTTTTTT
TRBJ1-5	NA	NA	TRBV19	CASSPVDWYQPQHF	TGTGCCAGTTCCCCAGTGGATTGGTATCAGCCCCAGCATTTT
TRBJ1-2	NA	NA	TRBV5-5	CASSPAGLLGYTF	TGTGCCAGCAGCCCGGCAGGGCTCCTTGGCTACACCTTC
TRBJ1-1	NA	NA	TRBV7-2	CASSLLDRNLGRAEAFF	TGTGCCAGCAGCCTCCTCGACAGGAACCTCGGGAGGGCTGAAGCTTTCTTT
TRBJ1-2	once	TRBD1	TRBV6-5	CASNPGTGPYGYTF	TGTGCCAGCAACCCCGGGACAGGTCCCTATGGCTACACCTTC
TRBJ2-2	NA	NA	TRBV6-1	CAIGRTGELFF	TGTGCCATCGGGCGGACCGGGGAGCTGTTTTTT
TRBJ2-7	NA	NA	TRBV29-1	CSARGGLGAYEQYF	TGCAGCGCAAGAGGGGGGTTGGGCGCCTACGAGCAGTACTTC
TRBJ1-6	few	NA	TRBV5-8	CASSTTSPLHF	TGTGCCAGCAGCACGACATCACCCCTCCACTTT
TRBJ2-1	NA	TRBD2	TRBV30	CAWGRGMGQFF	TGTGCCTGGGGGCGGGGGATGGGGCAGTTCTTC
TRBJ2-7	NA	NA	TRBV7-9	CASNHDGLLYEQYF	TGTGCCAGCAACCACGACGGACTCCTCTACGAGCAGTACTTC
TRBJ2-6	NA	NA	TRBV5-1	CASSDYRNSGANVLTF	TGCGCCAGCAGCGACTACAGGAACTCTGGGGCCAACGTCCTGACTTTC
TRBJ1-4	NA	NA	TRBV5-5	CASGSATNEKLFF	TGTGCCAGCGGGTCTGCAACTAATGAAAAACTGTTTTTT